This TCR beta chain was identified during a study of spatial heterogeneity in lung cancer. There are 13 residues in the CDR3. Germline CDR1 reads SGHVS; CDR2 reads FNYEAQ. Trimming left V 3 bases short and J 6 bases short, with 9 bases between. This clonotype is medium-sized (0.01 to 0.1%) within its sample. TCRdb re-called the 5' RACE reads through MiXCR, storing one row per CDR3 protein. The table records about 48,000 distinct CDR3 sequences, about 5.8% of them present only once. Time point denoted: sample taken at primary tumor resection. Whole RNA, isolated from tumor, nontumor lung or frozen PBMC, was sequenced without prior sorting.

The clonotype was recovered from a male donor with early-stage non-small cell lung cancer. The chain uses TRBV7-6 and TRBJ2-1; D is unclear. Sequences were derived from PBMCs, sampled at surgery. The CDR3 DNA sequence: TGTGCCAGCAGCTTCGAAGGGTTCAATGAGCAGTTCTTC. Translating gives CASSFEGFNEQFF.